This T cell receptor beta chain was sequenced in a study of shared clonotypes between healthy human individuals. Using immunoSEQ multiplex PCR, the repertoire was profiled, and TCRdb retains in-frame clones only, with some absent. Seen here are 1.4 million to 1.5 million clones, over 95% observed once, and the top ten hold more than 0.9%. V was cut by 7 bases and J by 5 bases, with 14 bases left in between. The CDR3 consists of 13 residues. Germline loops: CDR1 WSHSY, CDR2 SAAADI. On this clone itself: Its antigen is not known.

Every donor, a Caucasian adult, lived in Nashville, Tennessee. Whole-study findings and limits: Compared with clonotypes that all four donors shared, non-shared clonotypes had lower generation probabilities. Generally, naive subsets came out with larger estimated richness than memory subsets. Sampling involved blood alone; tissue repertoires likely differ.

The genes are TRBV10-2 and TRBJ2-5; D call uncertain. This clonotype originated in a man aged 25 to 45 in good health. The source material was naive CD4+ T cells sorted from blood. The subset is: CD45RA+ positively selected. The CDR3 spells CASTPNVGETQYF. The CDR3, as DNA: TGCGCCAGCACCCCGAACGTGGGGGAGACCCAGTACTTC.